The 10 T cell receptor beta chains in this list originate from one sample, sequenced in a study of post-analysis software for immune sequencing data (dated by TCRdb to 2013 to 2016). General findings and caveats noted by the study authors: A few TRBV segments, including TRBV5-6, TRBV5-1 and TRBV20-1, were significantly more frequent in patients than controls.

For these TCRs, the target antigens are not known. The library relied on PCR. The sample was run on an Illumina HiSeq 2500. To reduce PCR and sequencing biases, unique molecular identifiers were built into the TCR beta cDNA libraries. TCRdb reworked the public reads: Q25 trimming with fastp, MiXCR clone assembly, productive beta chains retained. When rows share a CDR3 protein, they turn into one entry using the most common DNA and genes. This sample comprises 750,000 to 950,000 distinct CDR3 sequences, roughly 50% of them detected only once. Of the sample, 4.6% is held by the ten largest clones. Sequenced sample: blood. The receptors were sampled from a girl aged 10 to 17 with multiple sclerosis.

The chain joins TRBV7-2 to TRBJ2-1, with 8 bases that match TRBD2. Losses at the gene ends were 5 bases for V and 3 bases for J; bases not matched to a gene: 12. The CDR3 is made up of 17 amino acids. The germline CDR1 and CDR2 sequences are SGHTA and FQGNSA. CDR3 DNA sequence: TGTGCCAGCAGCGGGACGCTCCAGCGGGGGAACTACAATGAGCAGTTCTTC. Residues: CASSGTLQRGNYNEQFF.

In its sample, this clonotype was seen a few times. V usage is TRBV4-1 and J usage is TRBJ2-1; 12 bases line up with TRBD2. This CDR3 is built from 17 residues. The V gene's germline CDR1 is MGHRA and CDR2 YSYEKL. Unmatched junction bases numbered 5, after V lost 5 bases and J lost 0 bases. The CDR3 nucleotides read TGCGCCAGCAGCGGACTAGCGGGGATGAGCTCCTACAATGAGCAGTTCTTC. Amino acids: CASSGLAGMSSYNEQFF.

J is TRBJ2-7 and V is TRBV20-1; 9 bases are a match to TRBD1. The CDR3 spans 16 residues. Trimming removed 0 bases from V and 5 bases from J; junction bases left unmatched: 11. Germline V gene data show CDR1 as DFQATT and CDR2 as SNEGSKA (reference sequence). For the CDR3, the DNA is TGCAGTGCTAGAGATGGGGCGGGACAGGGTGTCCACGAGCAGTACTTC. It encodes CSARDGAGQGVHEQYF.

Concerning this clonotype itself: Its ends do not fully match the called genes, so a read error is possible. The chain is built from TRBV29-1 and TRBJ1-5; D is possibly TRBD1 (6 bases). In germline, CDR1 is SQVTM, CDR2 ANQGSEA. The CDR3 contains 14 residues. CDR3 DNA sequence: TGCAGCGTTGATGGTGGGACACCCAATCGGCCCCAGCATTTT. Translating it yields CSVDGGTPNRPQHF.

V and J are TRBV9 and TRBJ2-1; maybe TRBD2 (6 bases). The germline V gene encodes CDR1 SGDLS and CDR2 YYNGEE. The germline V and J ends were trimmed by 0 bases and 9 bases, with 13 bases remaining between them. The CDR3 covers 14 residues. CDR3 sequence reads: CASSVGHMEGEQFF. In DNA form, the CDR3 reads TGTGCCAGCAGCGTAGGGCACATGGAGGGTGAGCAGTTCTTC.

This clonotype was detected a few times. The rearrangement joins TRBV20-1 to TRBJ2-5; a possible D gene is TRBD2 (5 bases). The length of the CDR3 is 13 residues. Deletions cut 3 bases from V and 3 bases from J, with 11 bases between. The V gene's germline CDR1 is DFQATT and CDR2 SNEGSKA (reference sequence). CDR3: CSASRGTEETQYF. The CDR3, as DNA: TGCAGTGCTAGTCGGGGTACAGAAGAGACCCAGTACTTC.

The CDR3 DNA sequence: TGTGCCAGCAGCTTTTGGCAGGGGGCTACAAATGAGCAGTTCTTC. Translating gives CASSFWQGATNEQFF. V gene TRBV7-3 combines with J gene TRBJ2-1; 8 bases fit TRBD1. With 3 bases clipped from V and 7 bases from J, the junction kept 8 bases outside the gene matches. The length of the CDR3 is 15 residues. Germline V gene data show CDR1 as SGHTA and CDR2 as FQGTGA.

J is TRBJ2-1 and V is TRBV5-1; 8 bases match TRBD1. Germline loops: CDR1 SGHRS, CDR2 YFSETQ. The V gene end was trimmed by 0 bases and the J gene end by 7 bases; junction bases not matched to a gene: 9. The CDR3 extends over 16 amino acids. CDR3 DNA: TGCGCCAGCAGCTTGGAGTCAGGGGGCGGATTTAATGAGCAGTTCTTC. Its translation: CASSLESGGGFNEQFF.

V usage is TRBV20-1 and J usage is TRBJ1-1, with 7 nucleotides matching TRBD1. The CDR3 has 13 amino acids. The J segment lost 6 bases and the V segment lost 6 bases, leaving 10 bases of the junction unmatched. Germline V lookup: CDR1 DFQATT, CDR2 SNEGSKA (reference sequence). This chain's CDR3 is CSALDRVGAEAFF. As DNA, the CDR3 is TGCAGTGCCCTAGACAGGGTCGGGGCTGAAGCTTTCTTT.

This clonotype was seen more than once but under ten times. The chain recombines TRBV5-1 with TRBJ2-6; unclear D gene. Germline V lookup: CDR1 SGHRS, CDR2 YFSETQ. Trimming shortened V by 6 bases and J by 2 bases, and 9 bases separated the two germline ends. The CDR3 covers 14 residues. CDR3 sequence: CASTSPAGANVLTF. In nucleotides, the CDR3 is TGCGCCAGCACCTCTCCGGCTGGGGCCAACGTCCTGACTTTC.